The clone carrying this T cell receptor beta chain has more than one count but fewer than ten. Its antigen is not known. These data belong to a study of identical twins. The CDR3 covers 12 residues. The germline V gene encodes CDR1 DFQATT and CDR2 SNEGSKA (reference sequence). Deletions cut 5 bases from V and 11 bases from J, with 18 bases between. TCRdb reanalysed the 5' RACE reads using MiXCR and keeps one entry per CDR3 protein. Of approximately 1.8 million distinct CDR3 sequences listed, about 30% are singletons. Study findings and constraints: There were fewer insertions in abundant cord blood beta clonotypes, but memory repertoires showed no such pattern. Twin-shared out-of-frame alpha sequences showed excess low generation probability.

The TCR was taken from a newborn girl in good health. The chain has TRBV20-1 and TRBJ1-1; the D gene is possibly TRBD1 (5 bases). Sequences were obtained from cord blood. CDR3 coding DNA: TGCAGTGCTCGAAGGGGCGGGGGACTCGCTTTCTTT. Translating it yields CSARRGGGLAFF.